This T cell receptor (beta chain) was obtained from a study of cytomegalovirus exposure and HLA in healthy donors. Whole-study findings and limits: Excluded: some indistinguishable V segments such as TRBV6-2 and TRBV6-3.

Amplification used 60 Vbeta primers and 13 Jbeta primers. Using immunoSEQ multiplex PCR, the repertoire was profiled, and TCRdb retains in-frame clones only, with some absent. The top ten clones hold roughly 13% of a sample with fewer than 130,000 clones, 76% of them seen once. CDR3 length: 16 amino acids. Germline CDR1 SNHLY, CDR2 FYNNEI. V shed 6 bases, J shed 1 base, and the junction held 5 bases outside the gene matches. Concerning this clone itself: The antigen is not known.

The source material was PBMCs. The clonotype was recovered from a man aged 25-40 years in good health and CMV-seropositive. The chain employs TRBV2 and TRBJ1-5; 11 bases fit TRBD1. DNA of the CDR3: TGTGCCAGCAGCCGGACAGGGGGCATAAGCAATCAGCCCCAGCATTTT. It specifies CASSRTGGISNQPQHF.